This entry lists 23 T cell receptor beta chains sequenced from one sample in a study of cytotoxic CD8 clonotypes in ibrutinib-treated CLL. Profiled with immunoSEQ multiplex PCR; TCRdb holds only in-frame clones, not every one. This repertoire shows 150,000 or so clones, around nine tenths found once; its top ten account for approximately 3%. Sequenced material: PBMCs, taken at disease progression, from a patient treated with ibrutinib. These receptors were obtained from a human donor with chronic lymphocytic leukemia.

The chain employs TRBV28 and TRBJ2-7; TRBD2 aligns across 12 bases. Per the germline V gene, CDR1 is MDHEN and CDR2 is SYDVKM. The CDR3 extends over 14 amino acids. The V and J ends lost 11 bases and 3 bases, in that order; junction bases with no gene match: 8. CDR3 amino acids: CAALAGGQVYEQYF. The CDR3 region has the DNA TGTGCCGCCCTAGCGGGAGGGCAGGTCTACGAGCAGTACTTC.

J is TRBJ1-5 and V is TRBV7-8, with no clear D. CDR3 length equals 15 residues. Trimming removed 1 base from V and 4 bases from J, with 11 bases in between. Germline assignment: CDR1 SGHVS and CDR2 FQNEAQ. This chain's CDR3 is CASSLGGIGNQPQHF. In DNA form, the CDR3 reads TGTGCCAGCAGCTTAGGAGGGATAGGGAATCAGCCCCAGCATTTT.

The DNA of the CDR3 is TGTGCCAGTAGCCTACGAGGAGGGGGAGGGAGCACAGATACGCAGTATTTT. This gives the protein CASSLRGGGGSTDTQYF. The chain employs TRBV19 and TRBJ2-3; TRBD2 might be the D (7 bases). This CDR3 comprises 17 residues. V was trimmed by 6 bases and J by 0 bases, leaving 19 bases between them. Germline loops: CDR1 LNHDA, CDR2 SQIVND (reference sequence).

This clone was counted once. V and J are TRBV30 and TRBJ2-3; D is possibly TRBD1 or TRBD2 (5 bases each). V was cut by 3 bases and J by 5 bases, with 12 bases left in between. The germline V gene has CDR1 GTSNPN and CDR2 SVGIG (reference sequence). The CDR3 spans 13 residues. This chain's CDR3 is CAWRGVGVDTQYF. The DNA of the CDR3 is TGTGCCTGGAGGGGAGTAGGGGTAGATACGCAGTATTTT.

V usage is TRBV5-1 and J usage is TRBJ2-1, with D possibly being TRBD2 (5 bases). The V end was cut by 0 bases, the J end by 4 bases, with 11 bases between. From germline, CDR1 is SGHRS and CDR2 YFSETQ. The CDR3 loop spans 15 amino acids. The CDR3: CASSLGSSPYNEQFF. For the CDR3, the DNA is TGCGCCAGCAGCTTGGGGTCTAGCCCTTACAATGAGCAGTTCTTC.

In the case of this clone: The same CDR3 also results from other DNA sequences found in this sample. The chain recombines TRBV7-2 with TRBJ2-2; 7 positions agree with TRBD1. The CDR3 has 16 amino acids. The junction had 1 base not matched to a gene; V was cut back by 0 bases and J by 0 bases. Germline lookup yields CDR1 SGHTA and CDR2 FQGNSA. CDR3 residues: CASSLAGTANTGELFF. The CDR3 nucleotides read TGTGCCAGCAGCTTAGCTGGGACAGCGAACACCGGGGAGCTGTTTTTT.

The rearrangement links TRBV28 to TRBJ2-3; the match to TRBD1 covers 7 bases. J was trimmed by 4 bases and V by 5 bases; bases with no gene match: 3. There are 13 residues in the CDR3. Germline V gene data show CDR1 as MDHEN and CDR2 as SYDVKM. The DNA for the CDR3 is TGTGCCAGCAGTCGACAGGGCCCAGATACGCAGTATTTT. Translated, it gives CASSRQGPDTQYF.

The V and J genes are TRBV20-1 and TRBJ1-1; 8 bases agree with TRBD1. The CDR3 is 11 residues long. The germline V gene encodes CDR1 DFQATT and CDR2 SNEGSKA (reference sequence). V trimming: 8 bases; J trimming: 5 bases; junction bases outside the gene matches: 4. The CDR3 DNA follows: TGCAGTTCCAGGGGGCTAACTGAAGCTTTCTTT. Protein sequence: CSSRGLTEAFF.

This chain joins TRBV1 and TRBJ2-2. TRBV1 is recorded as a pseudogene. The CDR3 loop spans 11 amino acids. CDR3 in DNA: TGCACCAGCAGCCCACCCGGGCAGCTGTTTTTT. Amino acid sequence: CTSSPPGQLFF.

The chain recombines TRBV7-2 with TRBJ2-7; 12 bases agree with TRBD1. The CDR3 length is 16 residues. V dropped 0 bases and J dropped 4; count of bases not matched to a gene: 4. Germline CDR1 and CDR2: SGHTA and FQGNSA. The CDR3 DNA follows: TGTGCCAGCAGCTTAGCGGGGACAGGGGGCGGGTACGAGCAGTACTTC. Its translation is CASSLAGTGGGYEQYF.

The chain recombines TRBV6-5 with TRBJ1-1; D gene unclear. CDR1 MNHEY and CDR2 SVGAGI come from the germline V gene. This CDR3 is 15 amino acids long. V dropped 3 bases and J dropped 2 bases, with 13 bases sitting between them. The CDR3 nucleotides read TGTGCCAGCAGTTATGTTGGCCGCCAAAACACTGAAGCTTTCTTT. It translates to CASSYVGRQNTEAFF.

On this clone itself: Other nucleotide sequences in the sample specify the same CDR3. This chain joins TRBV4-1 and TRBJ1-3, with TRBD1 matching 10 bases. CDR1 and CDR2 (germline): MGHRA, YSYEKL. The CDR3 has 15 residues. V lost 4 bases and J lost 2; bases outside the gene matches: 2. The DNA of the CDR3 is TGCGCCAGCAGCCGAGGGACAGGGGCTGGAAACACCATATATTTT. The encoded protein is CASSRGTGAGNTIYF.

This chain uses TRBV7-9 with TRBJ2-2; 10 bases map to TRBD2. The germline CDR1 and CDR2 sequences are SEHNR and FQNEAQ (reference sequence). J gave up 4 bases and V 1 base, and 12 bases lay outside the gene matches. The CDR3 extends over 19 amino acids. The DNA of the CDR3 is TGTGCCAGCAGCTTAGGTCTAGCGGGAGTTTCTTACCGCACCGGGGAGCTGTTTTTT. Translated, it gives CASSLGLAGVSYRTGELFF.

The rearrangement uses TRBV7-9 and TRBJ2-4; TRBD2 matches 8 bases. The CDR3 length is 17 residues. The germline V gene has CDR1 SEHNR and CDR2 FQNEAQ (reference sequence). The J segment lost 0 bases and the V segment lost 5 bases, leaving 9 bases of the junction unmatched. In nucleotides, the CDR3 is TGTGCCAGCAGCCCATCTCCTAGCGGGTTAGCCAAAAACATTCAGTACTTC. This sequence encodes CASSPSPSGLAKNIQYF.

The gene calls are TRBV29-1 and TRBJ2-3; D gene ambiguous. CDR1 is SQVTM and CDR2 is ANQGSEA in the germline V gene. There are 12 residues in the CDR3. V lost 3 bases, J lost 2 bases, and 6 bases lay in between. The CDR3 protein is CSVEVNTDTQYF. The CDR3 coding sequence is TGCAGCGTTGAGGTAAACACAGATACGCAGTATTTT.

The rearrangement links TRBV6-5 to TRBJ2-7; 9 nucleotides line up with TRBD1. From germline, CDR1 is MNHEY and CDR2 SVGAGI. The length of the CDR3 is 13 residues. Trimming removed 5 bases from V and 3 bases from J; junction bases left unmatched: 2. The CDR3 DNA reads as TGTGCCAGCAGTGTGGACAGGGGCTACGAGCAGTACTTC. Amino acids: CASSVDRGYEQYF.

In its sample, this clone was seen a few times. The V and J genes are TRBV4-3 and TRBJ2-1; 8 positions match TRBD2. CDR1 is LGHNA, CDR2 YSLEER, per germline. The length of the CDR3 is 15 residues. J lost 3 bases, V lost 2 bases, and 3 bases had no gene match. The CDR3 region has the DNA TGCGCCAGCAGCCAACGGGAGGGCTACTACAATGAGCAGTTCTTC. Translation gives CASSQREGYYNEQFF.

V usage is TRBV4-3 and J usage is TRBJ2-1; D might be TRBD1 (5 bases). V was pared by 4 bases and J by 4 bases, with 26 bases between. The CDR3 has 19 amino acids. CDR1 is LGHNA, CDR2 YSLEER, per germline. The CDR3 sequence is CASSPEGEIPARRYNEQFF. In DNA, the CDR3 is TGCGCCAGCAGCCCCGAAGGGGAAATCCCGGCCAGACGGTACAATGAGCAGTTCTTC.

The chain is built from TRBV11-2 and TRBJ1-3; TRBD1 aligns across 9 bases. The germline CDR1 and CDR2 sequences are SGHAT and FQNNGV. The CDR3 runs 16 residues. V was pared by 0 bases and J by 4 bases, with 4 bases of the junction left unmatched. The CDR3 nucleotides are TGTGCCAGCAGCTTAGAATACAGGGGGCCAGGAAACACCATATATTTT. This sequence encodes CASSLEYRGPGNTIYF.

The chain links TRBV10-3 to TRBJ1-5; no reliable D call. Trimming shortened V by 3 bases and J by 0 bases, and 12 bases separated the two germline ends. The CDR3 extends over 16 amino acids. Germline CDR1 ENHRY, CDR2 SYGVKD. As DNA, the CDR3 is TGTGCCATCAGTGACTCAAATGAAGATAGCAATCAGCCCCAGCATTTT. Translation: CAISDSNEDSNQPQHF.

The chain combines TRBV4-1 with TRBJ2-1, with D tentatively TRBD1 (5 bases). The V gene's germline CDR1 is MGHRA and CDR2 YSYEKL. V was pared by 0 bases and J by 3 bases, with 12 bases between. This CDR3 comprises 16 residues. CDR3 loop: CASSQDSQGLYNEQFF. The CDR3 coding sequence is TGCGCCAGCAGCCAAGATAGCCAGGGTCTCTACAATGAGCAGTTCTTC.

The chain carries TRBV5-1 and TRBJ1-3; D perhaps matches TRBD1 (6 bases). The CDR3 sequence is 17 residues long. Germline loops: CDR1 SGHRS, CDR2 YFSETQ. The V and J ends lost 4 bases and 1 base respectively, with 18 bases between them. The CDR3 region is CASSQDAGESSGNTIYF. In DNA form, the CDR3 reads TGCGCCAGCAGCCAAGATGCAGGGGAGTCGTCTGGAAACACCATATATTTT.

This clone appeared once. V is TRBV9 and J is TRBJ1-3; possible D gene TRBD1, 5 bases. The CDR3 extends over 14 amino acids. CDR1 and CDR2 from the germline V gene are SGDLS and YYNGEE. The V end lost 2 bases, the J end lost 2 bases, and 8 bases lay between the germline ends. The CDR3 reads CASSVGGTGNTIYF. The CDR3 bases are TGTGCCAGCAGCGTGGGGGGTACTGGAAACACCATATATTTT.